The T cell receptor (beta chain) described here comes from a study of T cell responses to AZD1222 COVID-19 vaccine. Points from the study as a whole: Repertoires were sampled only after the peak T cell response.

This clone was counted between two and nine times. The antigen remains undetermined. The V segment lost 2 bases and the J segment 5 bases; nucleotides outside the gene matches: 6. The CDR3 has 18 amino acids. The germline V gene encodes CDR1 SEHNR and CDR2 FQNEAQ (reference sequence). Clones were read by immunoSEQ multiplex PCR, and TCRdb kept only the in-frame ones, dropping some. The sample gives about 110,000 clones, approximately 90% of which show up once; about 16% is in the top ten. This chain links TRBV7-9 with TRBJ2-2, with TRBD2 matching 15 bases. The clonotype was recovered from an adult who received the AZD1222 COVID-19 vaccine. The sample here was peripheral blood, taken 28 days after the second AZD1222 dose. The DNA for the CDR3 is TGTGCCAGCAGCTTAACCCCGGGACTAGCGGGAGGTACCGGGGAGCTGTTTTTT. Its protein is CASSLTPGLAGGTGELFF.